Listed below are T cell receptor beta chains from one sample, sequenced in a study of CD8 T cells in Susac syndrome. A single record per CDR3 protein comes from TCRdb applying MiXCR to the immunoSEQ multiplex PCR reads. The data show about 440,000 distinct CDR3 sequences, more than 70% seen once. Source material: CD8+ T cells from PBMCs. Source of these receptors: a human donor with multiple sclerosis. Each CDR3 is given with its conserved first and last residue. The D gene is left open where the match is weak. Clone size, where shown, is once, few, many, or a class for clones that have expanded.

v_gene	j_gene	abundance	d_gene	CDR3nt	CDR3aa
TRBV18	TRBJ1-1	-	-	TGTGCCAGCTCACCACCCCCCCAGGCGTTTTTCACTGAAGCTTTCTTT	CASSPPPQAFFTEAFF
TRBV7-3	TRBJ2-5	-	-	TGTGCCAGCAGTTTGACCTTGGGCCGGGAGACCCAGTACTTC	CASSLTLGRETQYF
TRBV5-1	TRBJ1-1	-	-	TGCGCCAGCACCCCTGCAGGCTGGAACACTGAAGCTTTCTTT	CASTPAGWNTEAFF
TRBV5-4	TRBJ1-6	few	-	TGTGCCAGCAGCTTGGCGGTGAACTCACCCCTCCACTTT	CASSLAVNSPLHF
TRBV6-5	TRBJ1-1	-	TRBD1	TGTGCCAGCACCTACGGACAGGGGGCTGGTGAAGCTTTCTTT	CASTYGQGAGEAFF
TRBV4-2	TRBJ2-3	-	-	TGTGCCAGCAGCCAAGATGAGCGACCCACAGATACGCAGTATTTT	CASSQDERPTDTQYF
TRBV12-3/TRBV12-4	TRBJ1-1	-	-	TGTGCCAGCATCAGAGGAGGAGCCGAAGCTTTCTTT	CASIRGGAEAFF
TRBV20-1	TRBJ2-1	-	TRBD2	TGCAGTGCGAGGACTAGCGGGGGGGCCCGTCAGTTCTTC	CSARTSGGARQFF
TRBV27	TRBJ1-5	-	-	TGTGCCAGCAGTTTAAATTGGGGCGGGTATAGCAATCAGCCCCAGCATTTT	CASSLNWGGYSNQPQHF
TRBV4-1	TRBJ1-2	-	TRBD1	TGCGCCAGCAGCCAAGAGGGACAGTCTTATGGCTACACCTTC	CASSQEGQSYGYTF
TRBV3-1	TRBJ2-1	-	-	TGTGCCAGCAGCCCGAAAGGGACACCATTCTCCTACAATGAGCAGTTCTTC	CASSPKGTPFSYNEQFF
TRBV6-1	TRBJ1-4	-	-	TGTGCCAGCAGATTGGGACATCTAAGTGAAAAACTGTTTTTT	CASRLGHLSEKLFF
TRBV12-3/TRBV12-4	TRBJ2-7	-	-	TGTGCCAGCACCACCTGGACAGAGTCCTACGAGCAGTACTTC	CASTTWTESYEQYF
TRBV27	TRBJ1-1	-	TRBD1	TGTGCCAGCACCGCCCGACAGGGTGAGACTGAAGCTTTCTTT	CASTARQGETEAFF
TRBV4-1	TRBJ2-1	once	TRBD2	TGCGCCAGCAGCCCAGCAGGCAGCGGGGCGGTTGAGCAGTTCTTC	CASSPAGSGAVEQFF
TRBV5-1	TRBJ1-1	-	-	TGCGCCAGCAGTTCAATGGGGGTTTTGAACACTGAAGCTTTCTTT	CASSSMGVLNTEAFF
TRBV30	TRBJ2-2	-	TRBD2	TGTGCTTCAACTAGCGGGGGTGATACCGGGGAGCTGTTTTTT	CASTSGGDTGELFF
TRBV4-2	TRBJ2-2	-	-	TGTGCCAGCAGCCAAGGGAGGGGCCTCTCCGGGGAGCTGGTTTTT	CASSQGRGLSGELVF
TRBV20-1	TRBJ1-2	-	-	TGCAGTGTTAAGGACAGTCCCTATGGCTACACCTTC	CSVKDSPYGYTF
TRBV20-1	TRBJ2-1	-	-	TGCAGTGCCAGGGACCAATACAATGAGCAGTTCTTC	CSARDQYNEQFF
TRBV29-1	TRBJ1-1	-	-	TGCAGCGTTGCCCCTACAGGGAACACTGAAGCTTTCTTT	CSVAPTGNTEAFF
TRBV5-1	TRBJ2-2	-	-	TGCGCCAGCAGCTTCCGGGTTCCCACCGGGGAGCTGTTTTTT	CASSFRVPTGELFF
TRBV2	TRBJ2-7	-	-	TGTGCCAGCAACCAAGGACGGGATTTCTACGAGCAGTACTTC	CASNQGRDFYEQYF
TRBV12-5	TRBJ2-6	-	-	TGTGCTGGTGGTTTGGTACCTCTTGGGGCCAACGTCCTGACTTTC	CAGGLVPLGANVLTF
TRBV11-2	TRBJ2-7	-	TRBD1	TGTGCCAGCAGCTTTAGCGGACAGGGGAACTACGAGCAGTACTTC	CASSFSGQGNYEQYF
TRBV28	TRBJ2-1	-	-	TGTGCCAGCAGTTCCCGACTAGTCCATGAGCAGTTCTTC	CASSSRLVHEQFF
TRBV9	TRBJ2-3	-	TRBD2	TGTGCCAGCAGCGTAGCGGTGGGGGAGGGAGAAGATACGCAGTATTTT	CASSVAVGEGEDTQYF
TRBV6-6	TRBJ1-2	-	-	TGTGCCAGCAGTTACTCGGACGGATTAGATGGCTACACCTTC	CASSYSDGLDGYTF
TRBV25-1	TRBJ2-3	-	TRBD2	TGTGCCAGCAGTGCTGGGGGGGGTATGGCAGATACGCAGTATTTT	CASSAGGGMADTQYF
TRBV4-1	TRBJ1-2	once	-	TGCGCCAGCAGCCATTTGGACACTCAATCCTACACCTTC	CASSHLDTQSYTF
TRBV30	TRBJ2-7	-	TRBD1	TGTGCCTGGGTGGGGACAGAGGTCTCCTACGAGCAGTACTTC	CAWVGTEVSYEQYF
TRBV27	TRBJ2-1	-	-	TGTGCCAGCAGGCCAGGGGCTTGGACGAATGAGCAGTTCTTC	CASRPGAWTNEQFF
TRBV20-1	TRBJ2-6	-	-	TGCAGTGCTCCTGCTTCCGGGACAAAGAAGTCTGGGGCCAACGTCCTGACTTTC	CSAPASGTKKSGANVLTF
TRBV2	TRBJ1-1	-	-	TGTGCCAGCCCGTCTCTCTCTTCCCTGATTGAGAACACTGAAGCTTTCTTT	CASPSLSSLIENTEAFF
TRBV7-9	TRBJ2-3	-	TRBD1	TGTGCCAGCAGACTACCCGGGACAGGGCGCACAGATACGCAGTATTTT	CASRLPGTGRTDTQYF
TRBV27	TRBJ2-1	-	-	TGTGCCAGCAGTCCCCGAGGAGGTAGTACCTACAATGAGCAGTTCTTC	CASSPRGGSTYNEQFF
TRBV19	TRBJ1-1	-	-	TGTGCCAGTAGTACATGGGACCACACCCAAAACACTGAAGCTTTCTTT	CASSTWDHTQNTEAFF
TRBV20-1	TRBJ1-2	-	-	TGCAGTGCTAGAGATCAAGGAGGGCCTGGTTATGGCTACACCTTC	CSARDQGGPGYGYTF